The next 10 T cell receptor beta chains were all read from a single sample in a study of blood T cell repertoires in COVID-19. TCRdb's table, derived via immunoSEQ multiplex PCR, lists solely in-frame clones and lacks some. The table includes under 75,000 clones, 88% detected once. Sample: peripheral blood. These receptors originate from a human donor in a cohort sampled during active COVID-19.

The chain is built from TRBV27 and TRBJ2-7; D gene ambiguous. The V gene lost 8 bases and the J gene lost 0 bases, with 11 bases spanning the gap. Germline V gene lookup returns CDR1 MNHEY and CDR2 SMNVEV (reference sequence). This CDR3 spans 13 amino acids. The CDR3 coding sequence is TGTGCCAGCCGAGACACCGGCTCCTACGAGCAGTACTTC. Amino acid sequence: CASRDTGSYEQYF.

This clone was detected only once. The rearrangement uses TRBV5-1 and TRBJ2-1, with TRBD1 matching over 9 bases. This CDR3 region has 20 residues. Germline V gene sequence: CDR1 SGHRS, CDR2 YFSETQ. Unmatched junction bases numbered 21, after V lost 2 bases and J lost 6 bases. In DNA form, the CDR3 reads TGCGCCAGCAGCTTACCCAAATTATTTCGCACAGGGGGCGGAAGCAATGAGCAGTTCTTC. Protein: CASSLPKLFRTGGGSNEQFF.

V gene TRBV6-5 combines with J gene TRBJ1-3; D not resolved. Germline V lookup: CDR1 MNHEY, CDR2 SVGAGI. CDR3 size: 14 residues. V was pared by 11 bases and J by 0 bases, with 14 bases between. CDR3 DNA: TGTGCCGTGGCAGGCGACTACTCTGGAAACACCATATATTTT. As protein: CAVAGDYSGNTIYF.

V usage is TRBV7-2 and J usage is TRBJ1-1, with a possible D match to TRBD1 (5 bases). CDR1 is SGHTA and CDR2 is FQGNSA in the germline V gene. The CDR3 sequence is 15 residues long. V was pared by 3 bases and J by 1 base, with 12 bases between. The CDR3 reads CASSFHRYSNTEAFF. The CDR3 DNA reads as TGTGCCAGCAGCTTTCACAGGTACTCGAACACTGAAGCTTTCTTT.

This sequence joins TRBV7-2 and TRBJ2-3, with TRBD2 matching 16 bases. Germline loops: CDR1 SGHTA, CDR2 FQGNSA. CDR3 length: 17 amino acids. Trimming removed 4 bases from V and 2 bases from J; junction bases left unmatched: 3. The CDR3 here is CASSSGTSGGVTDTQYF. In nucleotides, the CDR3 is TGTGCCAGCAGCTCGGGGACTAGCGGGGGGGTCACAGATACGCAGTATTTT.

J is TRBJ1-5 and V is TRBV5-1, with 9 positions matching TRBD1. V lost 5 bases and J lost 5; bases outside the gene matches: 8. The CDR3 has 15 amino acids. Per the germline V gene, CDR1 is SGHRS and CDR2 is YFSETQ. The DNA for the CDR3 is TGCGCCAGCAGTCCCGGGACAGGGAGTTATCAGCCCCAGCATTTT. It yields the protein CASSPGTGSYQPQHF.

The chain carries TRBV18 and TRBJ2-1, with 10 nucleotides matching TRBD2. This CDR3 has 16 residues. CDR1 and CDR2 (germline): KGHSH, LQKENI. With V trimmed by 2 bases and J by 2 bases, 3 bases remained unmatched. CDR3 nucleotide sequence: TGTGCCAGCTCACCAACCGGGACTAGCGCCTACAATGAGCAGTTCTTC. It specifies CASSPTGTSAYNEQFF.

The rearrangement uses TRBV5-1 and TRBJ2-2; 9 bases align to TRBD1. CDR1 SGHRS and CDR2 YFSETQ come from the germline V gene. The CDR3 consists of 17 residues. J gave up 2 bases and V 0 bases, and 5 bases lay outside the gene matches. CDR3 sequence: CASSLGDRVGNTGELFF. The CDR3 bases are TGCGCCAGCAGCTTGGGGGACAGGGTCGGAAACACCGGGGAGCTGTTTTTT.

The CDR3, as DNA: TGTGCCAGCAGCTTCCGGGGAGGTGAGCAAGAGACCCAGTACTTC. Translation: CASSFRGGEQETQYF. The chain has TRBV11-2 and TRBJ2-5; D perhaps matches TRBD2 (6 bases). V was trimmed by 3 bases and J by 2 bases, leaving 13 bases between them. This CDR3 contains 15 residues. CDR1 is SGHAT and CDR2 is FQNNGV in the germline V gene.

V is TRBV5-4 and J is TRBJ2-7; weak D call: TRBD1 (6 bases). Germline V gene lookup returns CDR1 SGHNT and CDR2 YYREEE (reference sequence). The CDR3 covers 14 residues. Deletions cut 4 bases from V and 1 base from J, with 12 bases between. DNA of the CDR3: TGTGCCAGCAGCCACCCGACAGGATCCTACGAGCAGTACTTC. Translating gives CASSHPTGSYEQYF.